This TCR beta chain comes out of a study of CD8 T cells in ankylosing spondylitis. General observations from the study: Some motif variants were previously reported in reactive arthritis synovial fluid and blood. Characteristic, it appeared, of ankylosing spondylitis blood was a TCR beta motif of about eight highly homologous variants.

Comment on this clonotype: Its target is not known.

TCRdb passed the 5' RACE reads through MiXCR, listing each CDR3 protein once. The sample holds some 140,000 distinct CDR3 sequences; around 6.6% are singletons and the top ten take under 15%. The CDR3 is 15 residues long. Per germline, CDR1 LNHDA and CDR2 SQIVND (reference sequence). The V end was cut by 4 bases, the J end by 0 bases, with 12 bases between. This rearrangement joins TRBV19 to TRBJ1-1; tentatively, D is TRBD1 (5 bases). Sequenced sample: blood, either unsorted or a sorted T cell fraction (not recorded which). This sequence originates from a female donor with ankylosing spondylitis or in good health (not recorded which). CDR3 in amino acids: CASSSSGTMNTEAFF. CDR3 DNA: TGTGCCAGTAGTAGTTCAGGGACCATGAACACTGAAGCTTTCTTT.